The 30 T cell receptor beta chains presented below share a single source sample, sequenced in a study of blood T cells in healthy people across ages. The use of a sample-barcoded 5' primer and a J-beta primer mix characterized a second PCR of about 7 to 12 cycles. From the 5' RACE reads, TCRdb called clonotypes with MiXCR, one entry per CDR3 protein. The data contain nearly 1 million distinct CDR3 sequences, roughly 50% of them singletons. The sample taken for sequencing was blood. The receptor source for this set is a woman in her sixties or seventies in good health.

This chain connects TRBV15 to TRBJ2-3; 9 bases agree with TRBD2. CDR1 is LNHNV and CDR2 is YYDKDF in the germline V gene (reference sequence). V trimming: 7 bases; J trimming: 4 bases; junction bases outside the gene matches: 3. There are 13 residues in the CDR3. DNA for the CDR3: TGTGCCACCACTAGCGGGACTTCAGATACGCAGTATTTT. This gives the protein CATTSGTSDTQYF. Together with reference TRBV15 and TRBJ2-3, the CDR3 gives the full variable domain: DAMVIQNPRYQVTQFGKPVTLSCSQTLNHNVMYWYQQKSSQAPKLLFHYYDKDFNNEADTPDNFQSRRPNTSFCFLDIRSPGLGDTAMYLCATTSGTSDTQYFGPGTRLTVL.

This clonotype was detected only a few times. The gene calls are TRBV27 and TRBJ1-6; D remains unclear. The germline V and J ends were trimmed by 5 bases and 5 bases, with 13 bases remaining between them. The germline V gene has CDR1 MNHEY and CDR2 SMNVEV (reference sequence). The CDR3 is made up of 15 amino acids. CDR3 region: CASSALLTDNSPLHF. As DNA, the CDR3 is TGTGCCAGCAGTGCCCTGCTGACGGATAATTCACCCCTCCACTTT.

The DNA for the CDR3 is TGTGCCAGCAGCCTCGTGGTAGCGGGCGAGCAGTACTTC. This encodes CASSLVVAGEQYF. The chain combines TRBV6-5 with TRBJ2-4; 7 bases agree with TRBD2. The J call may be wrong; the DNA end is better matched by TRBJ2-7. The CDR3 loop spans 13 amino acids. Germline CDR1 and CDR2: MNHEY and SVGAGI.

The chain combines TRBV20-1 with TRBJ2-5; D uncertain. Trimming took 3 bases from V and 5 from J, leaving 16 bases between them. CDR1 and CDR2 from the germline V gene are DFQATT and SNEGSKA (reference sequence). The CDR3 has 14 residues. CDR3 in amino acids: CSASLRTVKETQYF. The DNA for the CDR3 is TGCAGTGCTAGCCTACGGACCGTAAAGGAGACCCAGTACTTC.

This clonotype was seen a few times. The chain carries TRBV20-1 and TRBJ2-1, with 9 bases identical to TRBD2. CDR1 is DFQATT and CDR2 is SNEGSKA in the germline V gene (reference sequence). The trim removed 2 bases at V and 9 bases at J, leaving 14 bases unmatched. CDR3 length: 16 residues. CDR3 bases: TGCAGTGCTAGATCGACGCGGGGCGGGAGGGCGAGTGAGCAGTTCTTC. Translating it yields CSARSTRGGRASEQFF.

The chain uses TRBV10-2 and TRBJ2-5, with D unresolved. CDR3 size: 16 residues. The ends were cut back, 0 bases at V and 9 bases at J, with 20 bases in the middle. Germline V gene sequence: CDR1 WSHSY, CDR2 SAAADI. The DNA of the CDR3 is TGCGCCAGCAGTGAGTCGGGCGCCCGGGCCCATATGGCCCAGTACTTC. This translates into CASSESGARAHMAQYF.

This clonotype appeared a few times. The chain has TRBV3-1 and TRBJ2-5; a possible D gene is TRBD2 (5 bases). CDR3 size: 17 residues. The V gene's germline CDR1 is LGHDT and CDR2 YNNKEL (reference sequence). V was shortened by 0 bases and J by 0 bases, with 14 bases between the two germline ends. The CDR3 DNA follows: TGTGCCAGCAGCCAAGAGGGGAGCCTGAAGTACCAAGAGACCCAGTACTTC. Protein product: CASSQEGSLKYQETQYF.

This clonotype has just a few counts. The rearrangement uses TRBV29-1 and TRBJ2-1, with D maybe TRBD2 (5 bases). Germline CDR1 SQVTM, CDR2 ANQGSEA. This CDR3 region has 14 residues. The V end was cut by 8 bases, the J end by 2 bases, with 16 bases between. The DNA for the CDR3 is TGCAGCCTGAAGGAGCGGAGACCCTACAATGAGCAGTTCTTC. This encodes CSLKERRPYNEQFF.

CDR3 loop: CASSETILAWHEQYF. The CDR3 nucleotides read TGTGCCAGCAGTGAAACTATACTAGCATGGCATGAGCAGTACTTC. The chain combines TRBV2 with TRBJ2-7; possible D gene TRBD2, 6 bases. This CDR3 is 15 amino acids long. CDR1 is SNHLY, CDR2 FYNNEI, per germline. The germline V and J ends were trimmed by 2 bases and 7 bases, with 18 bases remaining between them.

This chain joins TRBV28 and TRBJ1-2; D perhaps matches TRBD1 (6 bases). V shed 4 bases and J shed 8 bases, with 17 bases lying between them. Germline-derived CDR1 and CDR2 are MDHEN and SYDVKM. This CDR3 has 14 amino acids. As DNA, the CDR3 is TGTGCCAGCAGTTGGGCAGGGGATCCGAGCGGCTACACCTTC. This translates into CASSWAGDPSGYTF.

This clonotype came up a few times. The rearrangement links TRBV11-2 to TRBJ2-4; D perhaps matches TRBD1 (5 bases). With the DNA end fitting TRBJ2-7 better, the J assignment may be wrong. The CDR3 length is 15 residues. Germline V gene lookup returns CDR1 SGHAT and CDR2 FQNNGV. The CDR3 spells CASSFNTQVNYEQYF. In nucleotides, the CDR3 is TGTGCCAGCAGCTTTAACACACAGGTTAACTACGAGCAGTACTTC.

This clonotype was picked up a small number of times. This chain uses TRBV4-1 with TRBJ2-1, with 14 bases aligning to TRBD2. The V gene's germline CDR1 is MGHRA and CDR2 YSYEKL. V lost 0 bases and J lost 8; bases outside the gene matches: 3. CDR3 size: 16 residues. CDR3 residues: CASSQEGLAGVYEQFF. The CDR3 DNA is TGCGCCAGCAGCCAAGAGGGACTAGCGGGAGTATATGAGCAGTTCTTC.

The chain couples TRBV12-3 or TRBV12-4 to TRBJ1-4; D unresolved. V lost 4 bases, J lost 3 bases, and 15 bases lay in between. The CDR3 extends over 16 amino acids. CDR3 in amino acids: CASSSGLAGANEKLFF. CDR3 nucleotides: TGTGCCAGCAGTTCCGGATTGGCTGGGGCTAATGAAAAACTGTTTTTT.

The rearrangement joins TRBV7-2 to TRBJ1-5, with 11 bases identical to TRBD1. The CDR3 runs to 19 residues. V was pared by 0 bases and J by 5 bases, with 12 bases of the junction left unmatched. Germline CDR1 reads SGHTA; CDR2 reads FQGNSA. The CDR3 DNA reads TGTGCCAGCAGCTTAGCGATTATGGGGGGACAGGGGGTCTATCAGCCCCAGCATTTT. It codes for CASSLAIMGGQGVYQPQHF. The variable domain in full, completed from reference TRBV7-2 and TRBJ1-5, reads GAGVSQSPSNKVTEKGKDVELRCDPISGHTALYWYRQSLGQGLEFLIYFQGNSAPDKSGLPSDRFSAERTGGSVSTLTIQRTQQEDSAVYLCASSLAIMGGQGVYQPQHFGDGTRLSIL.

This clonotype was found a few times. The chain recombines TRBV12-3 or TRBV12-4 with TRBJ2-3; D may be TRBD2 (5 bases). The germline V and J ends were trimmed by 5 bases and 1 base, with 10 bases remaining between them. The CDR3 totals 14 residues. CDR3 protein: CASSPRRGTDTQYF. The CDR3 DNA follows: TGTGCCAGCAGTCCCCGGCGGGGCACAGATACGCAGTATTTT.

V usage is TRBV3-1 and J usage is TRBJ2-1; D could derive from TRBD1 or TRBD2 (5 bases each). Germline V CDR1 and CDR2: LGHDT, YNNKEL (reference sequence). This CDR3 comprises 15 residues. Trimming shortened V by 7 bases and J by 3 bases, and 16 bases separated the two germline ends. DNA for the CDR3: TGTGCCAGCACCCAGTTCCGGGACGGCTACAATGAGCAGTTCTTC. Translation: CASTQFRDGYNEQFF.

The chain joins TRBV4-1 to TRBJ2-1, with TRBD1 matching over 11 bases. The CDR3 has 15 residues. Germline values: CDR1 MGHRA, CDR2 YSYEKL. V lost 3 bases to trimming and J lost 7 bases; unmatched junction nucleotides: 5. The chain's CDR3 is CASSQPGTGGNEQFF. The CDR3 region has the DNA TGCGCCAGCAGCCAGCCCGGGACAGGGGGTAATGAGCAGTTCTTC.

The chain employs TRBV29-1 and TRBJ2-1; 7 bases fit TRBD1. The CDR3 totals 13 residues. Unmatched junction bases numbered 7, after V lost 4 bases and J lost 7 bases. The germline V gene encodes CDR1 SQVTM and CDR2 ANQGSEA. Written as DNA, the CDR3 is TGCAGCGTTGGTCAACAGGGGTCAAATGAGCAGTTCTTC. This encodes CSVGQQGSNEQFF.

There are a few counts of this clonotype. The V gene is TRBV7-9, the J gene TRBJ2-7; no clear D gene. The CDR3 is 15 amino acids. Germline CDR1 reads SEHNR; CDR2 reads FQNEAQ (reference sequence). Deletions cut 4 bases from V and 1 base from J, with 14 bases between. The chain's CDR3 is CASSYRAARSYEQYF. The CDR3 DNA is TGTGCCAGCAGCTACCGGGCGGCTAGATCCTACGAGCAGTACTTC.

CDR3 in DNA: TGTGCCAGCTCCCCCTGGGGGGGGCGAGGAGCCAAAAACATTCAGTACTTC. It translates to CASSPWGGRGAKNIQYF. The V call is TRBV27, the J call TRBJ2-4; D is possibly TRBD2 (7 bases). The ends were cut back, 8 bases at V and 0 bases at J, with 20 bases in the middle. Germline CDR1 reads MNHEY; CDR2 reads SMNVEV (reference sequence). This CDR3 has 17 amino acids.

The CDR3 nucleotides are TGTGCCAGCACTCTTCCCCCCCCAATTCTCCAAGAGACCCAGTACTTC. Residues: CASTLPPPILQETQYF. This rearrangement joins TRBV2 to TRBJ2-5; D remains unclear. CDR3 length: 16 amino acids. V was pared by 7 bases and J by 1 base, with 19 bases between. The germline gives CDR1 SNHLY, CDR2 FYNNEI.

The genes are TRBV30 and TRBJ2-3; 8 bases are a match to TRBD2. Per germline, CDR1 GTSNPN and CDR2 SVGIG (reference sequence). The CDR3 runs to 14 residues. V lost 6 bases, J lost 4 bases, and 9 bases stayed unmatched. In DNA form, the CDR3 reads TGTGCCTGTCAGGGTAGCGGGATTGCAGATACGCAGTATTTT. Encoded protein: CACQGSGIADTQYF.

The genes are TRBV30 and TRBJ2-2; the D call may be TRBD1 or TRBD2 (5 bases each). Looked up from germline, CDR1 is GTSNPN and CDR2 is SVGIG (reference sequence). V lost 4 bases and J 2 bases, leaving 14 bases between the germline ends. This CDR3 is built from 15 residues. This CDR3 reads CAWTPGRYNTGELFF. CDR3 DNA sequence: TGTGCCTGGACCCCGGGACGGTATAACACCGGGGAGCTGTTTTTT.

In its sample, this clonotype was seen a few times. The chain uses TRBV6-1 and TRBJ2-3; D is ambiguous. The V gene lost 8 bases and the J gene lost 4 bases, with 16 bases spanning the gap. This CDR3 region has 14 residues. CDR1 and CDR2 from the germline V gene are MNHNS and SASEGT. The DNA for the CDR3 is TGTGCCAGCGTGATCGGTAATGGGGCAGATACGCAGTATTTT. Translating gives CASVIGNGADTQYF.

With regard to this clonotype: Compared with germline, one end of the junction differs, possibly owing to a read error. The chain couples TRBV6-2 or TRBV6-3 to TRBJ2-5; 8 positions agree with TRBD1. In germline, CDR1 is MNHEY, CDR2 SVGEGT. The CDR3 extends over 15 amino acids. CDR3 sequence: CASSPAGQGQETQNF. In DNA form, the CDR3 reads TGTGCCAGCAGCCCAGCCGGACAGGGCCAAGAGACCCAGAACTTC.

The gene calls are TRBV4-1 and TRBJ1-2; D is ambiguous. This CDR3 spans 18 amino acids. CDR1 MGHRA and CDR2 YSYEKL come from the germline V gene. Trimming left V 1 base short and J 2 bases short, with 20 bases between. The CDR3 loop reads CASSQGHGPGRVNYGYTF. CDR3 sequence (DNA): TGCGCCAGCAGCCAAGGACATGGGCCGGGTCGGGTGAACTATGGCTACACCTTC.

CDR3 sequence reads: CSARVPSGSGDTQYF. The CDR3 region has the DNA TGCAGTGCTAGAGTTCCTAGCGGGAGCGGAGATACGCAGTATTTT. The chain joins TRBV20-1 to TRBJ2-3, with TRBD2 matching over 10 bases. The germline gives CDR1 DFQATT, CDR2 SNEGSKA (reference sequence). The V and J ends lost 1 base and 5 bases, in that order; junction bases with no gene match: 6. The CDR3 loop spans 15 amino acids.

This chain's CDR3 is CSASGEGRHEQYF. The CDR3 bases are TGCAGTGCTAGCGGCGAGGGACGGCACGAGCAGTACTTC. The chain has TRBV20-1 and TRBJ2-7; D possibly matches TRBD1 or TRBD2 (5 bases each). The germline V gene encodes CDR1 DFQATT and CDR2 SNEGSKA (reference sequence). V lost 3 bases and J lost 5, with 14 bases in between. The CDR3 sequence is 13 residues long.

This clonotype was found a few times. The gene calls are TRBV9 and TRBJ2-1; unclear D gene. With 4 bases removed from V and 8 bases from J, the gap between germline ends came to 7 bases. The V gene's germline CDR1 is SGDLS and CDR2 YYNGEE. The CDR3 covers 11 residues. CDR3 sequence reads: CASSPFDEQFF. The DNA for the CDR3 is TGTGCCAGCAGCCCGTTCGATGAGCAGTTCTTC.

The chain carries TRBV4-1 and TRBJ1-1, with D perhaps matching TRBD1 (6 bases). The CDR3 is 14 residues long. Germline-derived CDR1 and CDR2 are MGHRA and YSYEKL. V lost 1 base and J lost 5, with 11 bases in between. CDR3 region: CASSQAGVGTEAFF. CDR3 coding DNA: TGCGCCAGCAGCCAAGCAGGGGTGGGGACTGAAGCTTTCTTT.